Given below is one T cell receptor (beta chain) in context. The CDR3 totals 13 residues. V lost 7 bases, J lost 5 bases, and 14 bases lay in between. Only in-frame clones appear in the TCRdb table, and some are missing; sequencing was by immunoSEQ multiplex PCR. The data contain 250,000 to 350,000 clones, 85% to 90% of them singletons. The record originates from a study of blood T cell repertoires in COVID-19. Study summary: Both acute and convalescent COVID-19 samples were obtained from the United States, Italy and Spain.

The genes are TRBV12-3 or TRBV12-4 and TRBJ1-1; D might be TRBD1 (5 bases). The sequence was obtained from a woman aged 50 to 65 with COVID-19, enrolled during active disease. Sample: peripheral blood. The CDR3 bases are TGTGCCAGCATTTGGCAGGGTGGAACTGAAGCTTTCTTT. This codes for CASIWQGGTEAFF.